This is a list of T cell receptor beta chains from one sample in a study of blood T cell repertoires in COVID-19. Sequenced by immunoSEQ multiplex PCR; TCRdb stores in-frame clones only, minus some. The sample lists 120,000 or so clones, around four fifths occurring once. The sequencing input was peripheral blood. Receptors originate from a human donor in a cohort sampled during active COVID-19. Both conserved end residues are part of each CDR3. A D gene is named only where the DNA matches it firmly. Where a row states a size, it is once, few, many or the class of an expanded clone; other rows omit it.

NA	TRBV5-1	TRBD1	TRBJ1-1	TGCGCCAGCAGCCCCCCCAATTGGACAGGGATGGACACTGAAGCTTTCTTT	CASSPPNWTGMDTEAFF
few	TRBV5-4	NA	TRBJ2-3	TGTGCCAGCAGATCGGGTCTGGGACTCACCACAGATACGCAGTATTTT	CASRSGLGLTTDTQYF
NA	TRBV5-4	TRBD1	TRBJ1-2	TGTGCCAGCAGCTCGCGGACAGGGGGCGACTATGGCTACACCTTC	CASSSRTGGDYGYTF
NA	TRBV7-8	TRBD2	TRBJ2-2	TGTGCCAGCAGCTTAGAACTAGCGGACACCGGGGAGCTGTTTTTT	CASSLELADTGELFF
NA	TRBV3-1/TRBV3-2	TRBD1	TRBJ1-4	TGTGCCAGCAGCCGATCAGGGGGGAGGACAAATGAAAAACTGTTTTTT	CASSRSGGRTNEKLFF
NA	TRBV19	NA	TRBJ1-1	TGTGCCAGTAGTATTCGTCAAGGGAGAAACACTGAAGCTTTCTTT	CASSIRQGRNTEAFF
NA	TRBV5-4	TRBD2	TRBJ2-7	TGTGCCAGCAGCACCCTGGCGGGGGGGCTCTCCGAGCAGTACTTC	CASSTLAGGLSEQYF
NA	TRBV7-2	NA	TRBJ2-3	TGTGCCAGCAGCGGGGGGACTGTAGCCACAGATACGCAGTATTTT	CASSGGTVATDTQYF
NA	TRBV5-6	TRBD2	TRBJ2-3	TGTGCCAGCAGCCCACTCGGGGCTAGCGGGGGGTCGGATACGCAGTATTTT	CASSPLGASGGSDTQYF
NA	TRBV6-5	TRBD1	TRBJ1-1	TGTGCCAGCACCCGTAGACAGGGGGGTACTGAAGCTTTCTTT	CASTRRQGGTEAFF
NA	TRBV28	NA	TRBJ1-5	TGTGCCAGCAGTTTATCCCGTCAGCCCCAGCATTTT	CASSLSRQPQHF
NA	TRBV7-9	NA	TRBJ1-2	TGTGCCAGCAGTCTAATAGGGGGCTATGGCTACACCTTC	CASSLIGGYGYTF
once	TRBV18	NA	TRBJ1-6	TGTGCCAGCTCACCGGGCCCAGGGGATTCACCCCTCCACTTT	CASSPGPGDSPLHF
NA	TRBV19	TRBD1	TRBJ2-2	TGTGCCAGTAGTATCCGGGACAGAGACACCGGGGAGCTGTTTTTT	CASSIRDRDTGELFF
NA	TRBV29-1	NA	TRBJ2-7	TGCAGCGTTGATCTGGGCAGGGGCTACGAGCAGTACTTC	CSVDLGRGYEQYF
NA	TRBV7-9	NA	TRBJ2-5	TGTGCCAGCAGCCTCGCGCACTCCGGGCAAGAGACCCAGTACTTC	CASSLAHSGQETQYF
once	TRBV7-2	TRBD2	TRBJ2-5	TGTGCCAGCAGCCTCCGTAGCGGGGGGGCCGAGACCCAGTACTTC	CASSLRSGGAETQYF
NA	TRBV9	NA	TRBJ1-2	TGTGCCAGCAGCGTAGAAGGCGGATACTATGGCTACACCTTC	CASSVEGGYYGYTF
NA	TRBV11-1	NA	TRBJ2-4	TGTGCCAGCAGCTTAAAGGCAGGCACTCCCAAAAACATTCAGTACTTC	CASSLKAGTPKNIQYF
NA	TRBV18	NA	TRBJ2-2	TGTGCCAGCTCAACAAGGTGGGGGCCCACCGGGGAGCTGTTTTTT	CASSTRWGPTGELFF
NA	TRBV2	NA	TRBJ2-3	TGTGCCAGCCAACCGGGAGGCACAGATACGCAGTATTTT	CASQPGGTDTQYF
NA	TRBV9	TRBD2	TRBJ2-3	TGTGCCAGCAGCGTGGCGGGACTAGCGGGAGAGTCAGATACGCAGTATTTT	CASSVAGLAGESDTQYF
NA	TRBV7-2	NA	TRBJ1-3	TGTGCCAGCAGCACTATCACAGGGTCTGACACCATATATTTT	CASSTITGSDTIYF
once	TRBV7-8	NA	TRBJ2-3	TGTGCCAGCAGCTCCGGAATGATGACACATAACACAGATACGCAGTATTTT	CASSSGMMTHNTDTQYF